One T cell receptor beta chain is described in this entry. Its target is not known. The V segment lost 3 bases and the J segment 7 bases; nucleotides outside the gene matches: 6. The V gene's germline CDR1 is SGHAT and CDR2 FQNNGV. The CDR3 consists of 16 residues. The data stem from a study of response to subunit inactivated influenza vaccine. Study results and caveats: Authors suggested each seasonal flu vaccination may recruit only limited numbers of new T cells.

Using its own MiXCR run on the RT-PCR reads, TCRdb lists one record per CDR3 protein. The data show 650,000 to 700,000 distinct CDR3 sequences, with more than 15% seen just once and around 10% held by the top ten. This clonotype was obtained from a man aged 45-60 years who received an inactivated influenza vaccine. This material consisted of PBMCs from blood, taken approximately 12 days after vaccination. The V call is TRBV11-2, the J call TRBJ2-3; 14 bases line up with TRBD2. CDR3 region: CASSLGLAGVRYTQYF. The CDR3 nucleotides read TGTGCCAGCAGCTTGGGACTAGCGGGAGTTCGGTATACGCAGTATTTT.